Listed below are T cell receptor beta chains from one sample, sequenced in a study of blood T cells in healthy people across ages. TCRdb itself ran the 5' RACE reads through MiXCR, one entry per CDR3 protein. Among more than 800,000 distinct CDR3 sequences listed, about 28% were seen once. Sequenced sample: blood. These receptors were collected from a woman aged 80 or older in good health. CDR3s include the opening cysteine and the closing phenylalanine or tryptophan. A D gene is named only where the DNA matches it firmly. Clone size is shown for a subset of rows, as once, few, many or a class of expanded clone.

.	TRBV5-1	many	TRBJ1-2	TGCGCCAGCAGCCTCGGTCACGGAAGCTACACCTTC	CASSLGHGSYTF
.	TRBV6-2/TRBV6-3	.	TRBJ1-2	TGTGCCAGCAGCCTTCGGGGGGGTGGTGGCTACACCTTC	CASSLRGGGGYTF
TRBD1	TRBV20-1	.	TRBJ2-5	TGCGGTGCTAGGGGGACAGGGGCAAGGGAGACCCAGTACTTC	CGARGTGARETQYF
TRBD2	TRBV7-2	many	TRBJ2-3	TGTGCCAGCAGCATGGGACTAGCGGGGGCTATGGAGTATTTT	CASSMGLAGAMEYF
TRBD2	TRBV7-2	few	TRBJ2-7	TGTGCCAGCAGCTTAGGTAGTAGCGGGAGGTACAATGAGCAGTACTTC	CASSLGSSGRYNEQYF
.	TRBV5-6	many	TRBJ1-5	TGTGCCAGCAGCCCGAGGGGGTCTCTCAATCAGCCCCAGCATTTT	CASSPRGSLNQPQHF
.	TRBV7-2	.	TRBJ2-2	TGTGCCAGCAGCTTAGGAGCCTCCACCGGGGAGCTGTTTTTT	CASSLGASTGELFF
.	TRBV9	many	TRBJ2-3	TGTGCCAGCAGCGTCGGGTCTTTAAACACAGATACGCAGTATTTT	CASSVGSLNTDTQYF
TRBD2	TRBV6-4	few	TRBJ2-4	TGTGCCAACAGTGACCCAGCTCGGACTAGCGGGGGGCCAATAGCCAAAAAAATTCAGTACTTC	CANSDPARTSGGPIAKKIQYF
.	TRBV27	.	TRBJ1-5	TGTGCCAGCAGCACGACTTATAGCAATCAGCCCCAGCATTTT	CASSTTYSNQPQHF
TRBD1	TRBV4-1	once	TRBJ2-5	TGCGCCAGCAGCCACACGTGGACAGGGGAAGAGACCCAGTACTTC	CASSHTWTGEETQYF
.	TRBV11-2	few	TRBJ2-3	TGTGCCAGCAGCTCGAGTGCCGGGGGCACAGATACGCAGTATTTT	CASSSSAGGTDTQYF
.	TRBV7-8	many	TRBJ2-5	TGTGCCAGCAGCTTAGATTTCGGGGGTCCCCAGGAGACCCAGTACTTC	CASSLDFGGPQETQYF
TRBD1	TRBV6-5	many	TRBJ2-1	TGTGCCAGCAGTTACTCCTGGACAGGGGAGGGCAATGAGCAGTTCTTC	CASSYSWTGEGNEQFF